Below, 17 T cell receptor beta chains from the same sample are listed, as sequenced in a study of CD8+ T cells in alopecia areata (dated by TCRdb to 2016 to 2018). The library was produced with the immunoSEQ multiplex PCR assay. RNA was extracted from all samples and reverse transcribed into cDNA, which served as template for TCR sequencing. The immuneACCESS repertoire file appears here via TCRdb, limited to in-frame rearrangements. These files lack a portion of the clones; in checked studies, under half of the deficit traces to unresolved V genes, and the cause of the others is not known. The sample table holds roughly 200,000 clones, of which approximately 53% were seen once. The top ten clonotypes cover roughly 10% of the sample. The time point label for this specimen denotes: roughly 24 weeks on oral tofacitinib. Explained via the paper, the treatment or condition label denotes: oral pan-JAK inhibitor, 5-10 mg twice daily.

The source material was CD8+ T cells sorted from blood, sampled at week 24, from a patient treated with tofacitinib. The source of these receptors is a human donor with alopecia areata.

The chain carries TRBV4-3 and TRBJ2-7, with D perhaps TRBD1 (6 bases). Trimming stripped 4 bases from V and 1 base from J, with 11 bases between. Germline-derived CDR1 and CDR2 are LGHNA and YSLEER. This CDR3 spans 14 amino acids. CDR3 DNA: TGCGCCAGCAGCCTTAACAGGGAATCCTACGAGCAGTACTTC. Translating it yields CASSLNRESYEQYF.

The genes are TRBV7-3 and TRBJ2-3; D tentatively reads TRBD1 or TRBD2 (5 bases each). The CDR3 is made up of 15 amino acids. Germline CDR1 is SGHTA and CDR2 is FQGTGA. V lost 5 bases, J lost 3 bases, and 15 bases lay in between. In DNA form, the CDR3 reads TGTGCCAGCAGCGAGGGTGGACAAACTACAGATACGCAGTATTTT. Translating it yields CASSEGGQTTDTQYF. The variable domain in full, with the rest retrieved from reference TRBV7-3 and TRBJ2-3, is GAGVSQTPSNKVTEKGKYVELRCDPISGHTALYWYRQSLGQGPEFLIYFQGTGAADDSGLPNDRFFAVRPEGSVSTLKIQRTERGDSAVYLCASSEGGQTTDTQYFGPGTRLTVL.

As to this clone: Its ends do not fully match the called genes, so a read error is possible. The V and J genes are TRBV6-6 and TRBJ2-4; D call uncertain. The CDR3 spans 10 residues. Germline CDR1 and CDR2: MNHNY and SVGAGI (reference sequence). CDR3 protein: CASSGRPDYF. The CDR3 DNA sequence: TGCGCCAGCAGTGGAAGGCCCGACTACTTC.

The chain carries TRBV12-5 and TRBJ2-1, with no clear D. Germline V gene lookup returns CDR1 LGHNT and CDR2 FRNRAP. V lost 2 bases and J lost 5, with 10 bases in between. This CDR3 is 14 amino acids long. CDR3 amino acids: CASGLQPEDNEQFF. DNA for the CDR3: TGTGCTAGTGGTTTGCAGCCCGAGGACAATGAGCAGTTCTTC.

The rearrangement links TRBV13 to TRBJ2-1; D is unclear. This CDR3 is built from 12 residues. Trimming cost V 3 bases and J 7 bases, with 7 bases left between them. The germline V gene has CDR1 PRHDT and CDR2 FYEKMQ (reference sequence). This CDR3 reads CASSFYGNEQFF. CDR3 in DNA: TGTGCCAGCAGCTTTTATGGGAATGAGCAGTTCTTC.

The genes are TRBV7-8 and TRBJ2-1; no clear D. The CDR3 consists of 11 residues. Trimming took 1 base from V and 9 from J, leaving 4 bases between them. Germline-derived CDR1 and CDR2 are SGHVS and FQNEAQ. DNA for the CDR3: TGTGCCAGCAGCTTAGGGGGTGAGCAGTTCTTC. This translates into CASSLGGEQFF.

The gene calls are TRBV7-6 and TRBJ2-1; TRBD1 might be the D (6 bases). This CDR3 is 16 amino acids long. The V and J ends lost 4 bases and 3 bases respectively, with 16 bases between them. Germline CDR1 SGHVS, CDR2 FNYEAQ. The CDR3 is CASSSLRDKLYNEQFF. CDR3 DNA sequence: TGTGCCAGCAGCTCCCTCCGGGACAAGCTCTACAATGAGCAGTTCTTC.

This chain uses TRBV29-1 with TRBJ1-2; TRBD1 agrees at 8 bases. The V gene's germline CDR1 is SQVTM and CDR2 ANQGSEA. This CDR3 has 10 residues. Trimming cost V 7 bases and J 6 bases; bases outside gene matches: 1. CDR3 nucleotide sequence: TGCAGCGCAGGGGGCGATGGCTACACCTTC. It specifies CSAGGDGYTF.

This rearrangement joins TRBV11-2 to TRBJ1-2; D is possibly TRBD1 (5 bases). CDR3 size: 12 residues. Looked up from germline, CDR1 is SGHAT and CDR2 is FQNNGV. The V end was cut by 1 base, the J end by 8 bases, with 8 bases between. CDR3 DNA sequence: TGTGCCAGCAGCTTAGGGGACTGGGGCTACACCTTC. This codes for CASSLGDWGYTF.

The rearrangement uses TRBV4-3 and TRBJ2-7; 8 positions match TRBD1. After removal of 1 base from V and 1 base from J, the junction contained 0 bases not matched to a gene. Germline loops: CDR1 LGHNA, CDR2 YSLEER. The CDR3 loop spans 14 amino acids. CDR3 DNA: TGCGCCAGCAGCCAAGGACAGGGGTCCTACGAGCAGTACTTC. Protein: CASSQGQGSYEQYF.

The chain uses TRBV29-1 and TRBJ2-1; the match to TRBD1 covers 9 bases. In germline, CDR1 is SQVTM, CDR2 ANQGSEA. Unmatched junction bases numbered 9, after V lost 7 bases and J lost 8 bases. This CDR3 has 13 residues. The CDR3: CSAGTGSSDEQFF. For the CDR3, the DNA is TGCAGCGCCGGGACAGGGTCCTCTGATGAGCAGTTCTTC.

The chain employs TRBV4-1 and TRBJ1-6; TRBD1 is a possible D gene (5 bases). V dropped 1 base and J dropped 5 bases, with 9 bases sitting between them. Looked up from germline, CDR1 is MGHRA and CDR2 is YSYEKL. The CDR3 totals 15 residues. CDR3: CASSQVGHDNSPLHF. DNA of the CDR3: TGCGCCAGCAGCCAAGTGGGGCATGATAATTCACCCCTCCACTTT.

This clone has a handful of counts. This sequence joins TRBV7-9 and TRBJ2-3, with D uncertain. The V end lost 6 bases, the J end lost 3 bases, and 4 bases lay between the germline ends. Germline V gene sequence: CDR1 SEHNR, CDR2 FQNEAQ (reference sequence). The CDR3 has 11 residues. The CDR3 is CASRYTDTQYF. CDR3 in DNA: TGTGCCAGCAGATATACAGATACGCAGTATTTT.

V and J are TRBV6-1 and TRBJ2-3, with D tentatively TRBD1 (5 bases). This CDR3 region has 15 residues. V lost 1 base, J lost 5 bases, and 13 bases lay in between. Germline values: CDR1 MNHNS, CDR2 SASEGT. This CDR3 is CASSEGGRSQDTQYF. CDR3 coding DNA: TGTGCCAGCAGTGAAGGGGGCCGCTCCCAAGATACGCAGTATTTT.

CDR3 nucleotide sequence: TGTGCCAGCAGCTTGGGGACTGCCTATGGCTACACCTTC. Amino acid sequence: CASSLGTAYGYTF. The chain is built from TRBV11-2 and TRBJ1-2, with D tentatively TRBD1 (5 bases). Germline loops: CDR1 SGHAT, CDR2 FQNNGV. There are 13 residues in the CDR3. V gave up 3 bases and J gave up 4 bases, with 9 bases separating them.

The V and J genes are TRBV9 and TRBJ2-3, with D maybe TRBD2 (6 bases). Germline-derived CDR1 and CDR2 are SGDLS and YYNGEE. The CDR3 loop spans 13 amino acids. V was shortened by 0 bases and J by 9 bases, with 11 bases between the two germline ends. The CDR3 is CASSVDGGRTQYF. The CDR3 DNA follows: TGTGCCAGCAGCGTAGATGGAGGGAGAACGCAGTATTTT.

Worth noting for this clone: The same CDR3 can be traced to other DNA sequences in this sample. The V call is TRBV25-1, the J call TRBJ1-1; D remains unclear. This CDR3 is built from 11 residues. V was cut by 4 bases and J by 6 bases, with 6 bases left in between. Germline loops: CDR1 MGHDK, CDR2 SYGVNS. As DNA, the CDR3 is TGTGCCAGCAGTGGCGGGCCTGAAGCTTTCTTT. Its protein product is CASSGGPEAFF.